A selection of T cell receptor beta chains follows, all from one sample in a study of T cell repertoires in aging, cancer and after chemotherapy. Using its own MiXCR run on the multiplex PCR reads, TCRdb lists one record per CDR3 protein. The data hold about 11,000 distinct CDR3 sequences, with 30% to 35% observed a single time. Sequenced: blood. Receptor source: a human donor in good health. The donor label of this sample is uncertain. Both conserved end residues are part of each CDR3. The order of the fields is CDR3 protein, CDR3 DNA, V gene, clone size, D gene, J gene. The D gene is left open where the match is weak. Size tells how often a clone was seen (once, few, many) or the class of an expanded clone, and some rows leave it out.

CATSAQPDSSYEQYF,TGTGCCACCAGCGCTCAACCCGACAGCTCCTACGAGCAGTACTTC,TRBV15,medium-sized,-,TRBJ2-7
CASRKGGAGWNTEAFF,TGTGCCAGTAGGAAAGGGGGGGCAGGATGGAACACTGAAGCTTTCTTT,TRBV19,-,-,TRBJ1-1
CATSPGRSEQYF,TGTGCCACCAGCCCGGGGCGTTCCGAGCAGTACTTC,TRBV15,medium-sized,-,TRBJ2-7
CASRGGSVYEQYF,TGTGCCAGCCGGGGCGGGAGCGTCTACGAGCAGTACTTC,TRBV27,few,TRBD2,TRBJ2-7
CASRLAATGEQFF,TGTGCCAGTAGGCTGGCCGCGACAGGGGAGCAGTTCTTC,TRBV19,medium-sized,TRBD1,TRBJ2-1
CAVSPGNYGYTF,TGTGCCGTGTCGCCGGGTAACTATGGCTACACCTTC,TRBV6-1,-,-,TRBJ1-2
CASSQPNKGDYEQYF,TGTGCCAGCAGCCAACCTAACAAAGGGGACTACGAGCAGTACTTC,TRBV5-5,few,-,TRBJ2-7
CASSFDIAPSDF,TGCGCCAGCAGCTTCGATATCGCACCATCAGACTTC,TRBV5-1,-,-,TRBJ2-7
CASSPDGTLYEQYF,TGTGCCAGCAGTCCCGACGGAACGCTCTACGAGCAGTACTTC,TRBV6-5,few,-,TRBJ2-7
CASSLAGRGGGANVLTF,TGTGCCAGCAGCTTAGCCGGACGGGGGGGCGGGGCCAACGTCCTGACTTTC,TRBV7-2,-,TRBD2,TRBJ2-6